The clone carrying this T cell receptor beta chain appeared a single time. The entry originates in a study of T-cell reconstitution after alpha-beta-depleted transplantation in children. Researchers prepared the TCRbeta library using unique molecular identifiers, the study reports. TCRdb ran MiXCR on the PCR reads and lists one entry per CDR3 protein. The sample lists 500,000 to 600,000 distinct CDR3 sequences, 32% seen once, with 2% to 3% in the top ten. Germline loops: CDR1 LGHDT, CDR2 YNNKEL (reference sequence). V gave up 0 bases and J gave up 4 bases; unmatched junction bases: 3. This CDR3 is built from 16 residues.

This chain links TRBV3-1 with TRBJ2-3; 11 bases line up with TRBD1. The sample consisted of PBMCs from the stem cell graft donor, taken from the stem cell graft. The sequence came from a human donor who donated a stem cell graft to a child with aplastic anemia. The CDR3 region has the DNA TGTGCCAGCAGCCAAGACTGGGGACAGGGGGCAGATACGCAGTATTTT. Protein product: CASSQDWGQGADTQYF.